This T cell receptor (beta chain) was recorded in a study of sequential checkpoint blockade in melanoma. General study points: Pretreatment TIL clonality tracked with response in the nivolumab-first arm.

The CDR3 has 16 amino acids. Germline V gives CDR1 KGHSH, CDR2 LQKENI. V was clipped by 2 bases and J by 4 bases; unmatched bases: 3. The sample holds a few counts of this clone. The antigen remains undetermined. Treatment given: randomized to nivolumab then ipilimumab (arm A) or the reverse (arm B). TCRdb keeps only in-frame clones here, not all; method: immunoSEQ multiplex PCR. This sample has about 6,000 clones; under 25% occur once, and the top ten carry approximately 15%. The origin of this receptor is a human donor with melanoma. The rearrangement uses TRBV18 and TRBJ2-4; 12 bases align to TRBD1. The starting material was tumor tissue (inferred from file names), obtained from a patient given nivolumab and ipilimumab in sequence. This chain's CDR3 is CASSPGTGGVKNIQYF. The CDR3 nucleotides read TGTGCCAGCTCACCAGGGACAGGGGGCGTTAAAAACATTCAGTACTTC.